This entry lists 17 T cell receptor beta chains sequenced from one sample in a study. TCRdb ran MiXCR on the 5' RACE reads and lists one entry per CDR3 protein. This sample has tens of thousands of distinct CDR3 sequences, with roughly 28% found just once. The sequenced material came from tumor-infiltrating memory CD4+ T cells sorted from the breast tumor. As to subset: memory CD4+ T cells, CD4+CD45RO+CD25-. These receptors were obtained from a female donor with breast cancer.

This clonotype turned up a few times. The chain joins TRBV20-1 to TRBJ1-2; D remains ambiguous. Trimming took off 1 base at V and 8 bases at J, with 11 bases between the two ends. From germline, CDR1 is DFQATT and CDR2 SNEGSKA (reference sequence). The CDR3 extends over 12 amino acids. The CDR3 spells CSARGLRGGYTF. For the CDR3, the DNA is TGCAGTGCTAGAGGCCTCCGCGGCGGCTACACCTTC.

Here the CDR3 reads CSVEWGGEGDIQYF. CDR3 coding DNA: TGCAGCGTTGAATGGGGCGGTGAAGGAGACATTCAGTACTTC. This rearrangement joins TRBV29-1 to TRBJ2-4; a possible D gene is TRBD1 (5 bases). From germline, CDR1 is SQVTM and CDR2 ANQGSEA. The CDR3 spans 14 residues. The germline V and J ends were trimmed by 2 bases and 8 bases, with 16 bases remaining between them.

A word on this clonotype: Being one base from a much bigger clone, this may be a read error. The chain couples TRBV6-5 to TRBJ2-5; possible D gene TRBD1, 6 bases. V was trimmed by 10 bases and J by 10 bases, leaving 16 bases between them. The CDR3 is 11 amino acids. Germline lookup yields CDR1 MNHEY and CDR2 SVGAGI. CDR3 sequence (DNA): TGTGCCACCAGGGGACAAGCTGACCAGTACTTC. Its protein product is CATRGQADQYF.

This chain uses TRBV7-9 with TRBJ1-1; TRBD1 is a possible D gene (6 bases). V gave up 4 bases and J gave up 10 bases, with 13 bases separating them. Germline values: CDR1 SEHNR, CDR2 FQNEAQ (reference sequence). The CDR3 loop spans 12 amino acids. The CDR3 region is CASSYHRDPAFF. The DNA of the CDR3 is TGTGCCAGCAGCTACCACAGGGATCCAGCTTTCTTT. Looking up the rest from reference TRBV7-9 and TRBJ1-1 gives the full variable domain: DTGVSQNPRHKITKRGQNVTFRCDPISEHNRLYWYRQTLGQGPEFLTYFQNEAQLEKSRLLSDRFSAERPKGSFSTLEIQRTEQGDSAMYLCASSYHRDPAFFGQGTRLTVV.

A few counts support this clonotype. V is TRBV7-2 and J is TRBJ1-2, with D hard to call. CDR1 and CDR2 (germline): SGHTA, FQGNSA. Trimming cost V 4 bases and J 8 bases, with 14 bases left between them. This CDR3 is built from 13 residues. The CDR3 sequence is CASSSSVRSGYTF. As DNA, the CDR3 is TGTGCCAGCAGCTCCTCGGTGAGGAGCGGCTACACCTTC.

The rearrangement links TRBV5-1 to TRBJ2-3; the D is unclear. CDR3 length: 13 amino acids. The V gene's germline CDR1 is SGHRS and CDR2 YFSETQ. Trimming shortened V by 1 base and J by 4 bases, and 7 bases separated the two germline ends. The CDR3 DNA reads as TGCGCCAGCAGCTTGAACTTAGCAGATACGCAGTATTTT. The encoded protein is CASSLNLADTQYF.

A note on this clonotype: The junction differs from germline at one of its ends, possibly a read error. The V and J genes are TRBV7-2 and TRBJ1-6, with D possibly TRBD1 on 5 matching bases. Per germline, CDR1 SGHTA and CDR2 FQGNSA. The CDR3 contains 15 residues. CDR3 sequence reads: CAGSLSWQGSSPLHF. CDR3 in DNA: TGTGCCGGCAGCTTATCGTGGCAGGGCAGTTCACCCCTCCACTTT.

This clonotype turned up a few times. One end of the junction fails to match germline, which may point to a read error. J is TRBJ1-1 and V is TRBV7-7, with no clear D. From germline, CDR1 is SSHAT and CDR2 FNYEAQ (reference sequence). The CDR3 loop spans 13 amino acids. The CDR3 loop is CASSTDRDTEAFF. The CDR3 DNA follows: TGTGCTAGCAGCACCGACCGCGACACTGAAGCTTTCTTT.

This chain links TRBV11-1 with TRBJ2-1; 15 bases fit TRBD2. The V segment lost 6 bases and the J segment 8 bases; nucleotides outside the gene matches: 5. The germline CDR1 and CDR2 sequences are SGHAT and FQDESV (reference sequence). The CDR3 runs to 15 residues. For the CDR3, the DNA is TGTGCCAGCAGGCGGGGACTAGCGGGAGGATATGAGCAGTTCTTC. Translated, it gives CASRRGLAGGYEQFF. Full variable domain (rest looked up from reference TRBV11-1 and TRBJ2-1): EAEVAQSPRYKITEKSQAVAFWCDPISGHATLYWYRQILGQGPELLVQFQDESVVDDSQLPKDRFSAERLKGVDSTLKIQPAELGDSAMYLCASRRGLAGGYEQFFGPGTRLTVL.

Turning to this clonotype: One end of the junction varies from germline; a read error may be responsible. The CDR3 protein is CASSSTLNPRLFF. In DNA, the CDR3 is TGCGCCAGCAGTTCAACCCTAAATCCTCGGCTGTTCTTC. This chain uses TRBV6-5 with TRBJ2-1; D not certain. The CDR3 runs 13 residues. Per germline, CDR1 MNHEY and CDR2 SVGAGI.

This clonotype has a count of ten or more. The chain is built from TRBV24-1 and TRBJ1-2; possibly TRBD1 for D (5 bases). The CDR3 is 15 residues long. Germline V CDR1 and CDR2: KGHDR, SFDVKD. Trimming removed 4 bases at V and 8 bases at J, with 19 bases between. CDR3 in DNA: TGTGCCACCAGTGAAGGAACCCCAGGGTCGAGCGGCTACACCTTC. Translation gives CATSEGTPGSSGYTF.

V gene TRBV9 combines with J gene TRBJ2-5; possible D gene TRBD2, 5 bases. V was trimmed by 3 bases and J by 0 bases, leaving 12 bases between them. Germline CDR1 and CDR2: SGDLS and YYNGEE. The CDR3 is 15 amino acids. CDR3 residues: CASSAGIQYQETQYF. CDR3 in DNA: TGTGCCAGCAGCGCGGGAATACAGTACCAAGAGACCCAGTACTTC.

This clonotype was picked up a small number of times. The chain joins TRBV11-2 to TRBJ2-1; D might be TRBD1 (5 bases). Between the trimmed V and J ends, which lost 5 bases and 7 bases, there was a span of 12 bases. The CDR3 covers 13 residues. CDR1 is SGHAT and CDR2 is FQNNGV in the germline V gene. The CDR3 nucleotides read TGTGCCAGCAGCCCCCGCAGGGTAAATGAGCAGTTCTTC. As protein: CASSPRRVNEQFF.

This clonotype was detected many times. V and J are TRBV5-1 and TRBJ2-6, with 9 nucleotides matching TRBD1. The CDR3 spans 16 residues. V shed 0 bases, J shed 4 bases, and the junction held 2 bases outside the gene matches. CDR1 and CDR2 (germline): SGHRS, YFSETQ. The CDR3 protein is CASSLDRGRGANVLTF. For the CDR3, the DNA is TGCGCCAGCAGCTTGGACAGGGGGCGAGGGGCCAACGTCCTGACTTTC.

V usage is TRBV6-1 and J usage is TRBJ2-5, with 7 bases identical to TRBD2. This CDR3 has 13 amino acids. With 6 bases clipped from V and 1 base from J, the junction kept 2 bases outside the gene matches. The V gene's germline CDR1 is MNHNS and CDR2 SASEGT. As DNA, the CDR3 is TGTGCCAGCAGCACTAGCGCCCAAGAGACCCAGTACTTC. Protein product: CASSTSAQETQYF.

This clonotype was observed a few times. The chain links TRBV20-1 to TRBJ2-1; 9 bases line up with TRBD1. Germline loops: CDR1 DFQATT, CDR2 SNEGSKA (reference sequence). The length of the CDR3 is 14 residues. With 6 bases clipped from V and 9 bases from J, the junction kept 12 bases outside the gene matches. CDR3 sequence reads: CSARPGTGWGEQFF. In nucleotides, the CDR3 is TGCAGTGCCCGACCCGGGACAGGGTGGGGTGAGCAGTTCTTC.

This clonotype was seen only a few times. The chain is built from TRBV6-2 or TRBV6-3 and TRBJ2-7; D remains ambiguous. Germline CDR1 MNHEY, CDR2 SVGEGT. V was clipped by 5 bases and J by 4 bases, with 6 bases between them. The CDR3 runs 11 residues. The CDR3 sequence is CASSDAYEQYF. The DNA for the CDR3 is TGTGCCAGCAGTGACGCTTACGAGCAGTACTTC.